This T cell receptor (beta chain) is from a study of cytomegalovirus exposure and HLA in healthy donors. Notes on the study in general: Testing in vitro showed a few CMV-associated chains specific for CMV antigens. Versus the roughly 670-donor mean, an Asian-associated ancestry cluster reportedly showed fewer N-insertions in a later analysis.

With 60 Vbeta and 13 Jbeta primers, the PCR was carried out. TCRdb's copy holds only in-frame clones and misses some; the assay was immunoSEQ multiplex PCR. This listing includes about 150,000 clones. V dropped 0 bases and J dropped 1 base, with 6 bases sitting between them. This CDR3 comprises 14 residues. CDR1 is MNHEY, CDR2 SVGAGI, per germline. With regard to this clone: The antigen is unknown. Additional DNA sequences in this sample encode the identical CDR3.

This receptor was identified in a man aged 25 to 40 in good health and CMV-seronegative. Source material: PBMCs. The V call is TRBV6-5, the J call TRBJ2-5, with D perhaps matching TRBD2 (6 bases). The CDR3 sequence is CASSYSGGQETQYF. CDR3 DNA: TGTGCCAGCAGTTACTCCGGGGGCCAAGAGACCCAGTACTTC.